One sample yielded the 12 T cell receptor beta chains listed below, sequenced in a study of CD8 T cells in ankylosing spondylitis. TCRdb re-derived calls from the 5' RACE reads in MiXCR, one entry per CDR3 protein. The table shows about 800,000 distinct CDR3 sequences, with over 9.5% occurring only once. General study results and limits: About 8 highly homologous variants made up a TCR beta motif, and this motif appeared characteristic of ankylosing spondylitis blood.

These TCRs' antigens remain unknown. Sequencing used blood, either unsorted or a sorted T cell fraction (not recorded which). These receptors were taken from a male donor with ankylosing spondylitis.

This chain links TRBV12-3 or TRBV12-4 with TRBJ1-6, with 9 bases that match TRBD1. Trimming cost V 5 bases and J 6 bases; bases outside gene matches: 8. The CDR3 sequence is 16 residues long. CDR3 nucleotide sequence: TGTGCCAGCAGTGGGACCAAACAGGGGGCTAATTCACCCCTCCACTTT. Protein sequence: CASSGTKQGANSPLHF.

This clonotype was detected many times. The J gene is TRBJ1-1, the V gene TRBV10-3; D may be TRBD1 (6 bases). The CDR3 sequence is 13 residues long. Germline V gene sequence: CDR1 ENHRY, CDR2 SYGVKD. The CDR3 coding sequence is TGTGCACACCGCGGAGGGGGAGGCACTGAAGCTTTCTTT. Its protein is CAHRGGGGTEAFF.

In its sample, this clonotype was seen a few times. The chain has TRBV9 and TRBJ1-1; perhaps TRBD1 as D (5 bases). The CDR3 runs 15 residues. Trimming took 0 bases from V and 0 from J, leaving 9 bases between them. Germline V lookup: CDR1 SGDLS, CDR2 YYNGEE. The CDR3 reads CASSVVGQMNTEAFF. CDR3 DNA sequence: TGTGCCAGCAGCGTAGTTGGACAAATGAACACTGAAGCTTTCTTT.

This clonotype was detected many times. The chain is built from TRBV20-1 and TRBJ1-1; 8 bases are shared with TRBD1. J was trimmed by 1 base and V by 6 bases; bases with no gene match: 1. Germline V CDR1 and CDR2: DFQATT, SNEGSKA (reference sequence). The CDR3 totals 12 residues. In DNA form, the CDR3 reads TGCAGTGCCGACAGGGGGAACACTGAAGCTTTCTTT. Translation: CSADRGNTEAFF.

In this sample, this clonotype turned up a few times. The chain links TRBV6-4 to TRBJ2-1; TRBD1 matches 8 bases. The CDR3 contains 14 residues. Looked up from germline, CDR1 is MRHNA and CDR2 is SNTAGT. With 3 bases clipped from V and 9 bases from J, the junction kept 7 bases outside the gene matches. The CDR3 region is CASSEQGAGGEQFF. CDR3 DNA: TGTGCCAGCAGTGAGCAGGGGGCTGGTGGTGAGCAGTTCTTC.

This clonotype was seen once. This rearrangement joins TRBV12-5 to TRBJ1-1; D might be TRBD1 (5 bases). CDR1 and CDR2 from the germline V gene are LGHNT and FRNRAP. CDR3 length: 13 amino acids. Trimming pared 4 bases from V and 0 bases from J, leaving 6 bases between. Here the CDR3 reads CASGSGMNTEAFF. CDR3 nucleotide sequence: TGTGCTAGTGGTTCAGGGATGAACACTGAAGCTTTCTTT.

The chain employs TRBV15 and TRBJ2-7; a weak D match, TRBD1 (5 bases). V was pared by 0 bases and J by 0 bases, with 12 bases between. CDR1 is LNHNV, CDR2 YYDKDF, per germline (reference sequence). The CDR3 is made up of 16 amino acids. The CDR3: CATSREKGYGSYEQYF. CDR3 DNA: TGTGCCACCAGCAGAGAGAAGGGGTACGGCTCCTACGAGCAGTACTTC.

This clonotype was recorded at least ten times. This rearrangement joins TRBV12-3 or TRBV12-4 to TRBJ1-1; D might be TRBD1 (6 bases). The CDR3 has 14 amino acids. Trimming pared 5 bases from V and 4 bases from J, leaving 14 bases between. Here the CDR3 reads CASSLLTGSTEAFF. The DNA of the CDR3 is TGTGCCAGCAGTCTCCTGACAGGCAGCACTGAAGCTTTCTTT.

J is TRBJ1-1 and V is TRBV6-1; D possibly corresponds to TRBD1 (6 bases). The CDR3 is made up of 13 amino acids. Germline values: CDR1 MNHNS, CDR2 SASEGT. Trimming took off 10 bases at V and 10 bases at J, with 22 bases between the two ends. CDR3 in amino acids: CATGGRSRVGAFF. In DNA form, the CDR3 reads TGTGCCACCGGGGGCAGGAGCCGGGTGGGAGCTTTCTTT.

The chain is built from TRBV18 and TRBJ1-5; D gene ambiguous. This CDR3 has 16 amino acids. V was shortened by 3 bases and J by 6 bases, with 18 bases between the two germline ends. Germline loops: CDR1 KGHSH, CDR2 LQKENI. The CDR3 loop reads CASSPWASVGGQPQHF. For the CDR3, the DNA is TGTGCCAGCTCACCCTGGGCCTCAGTGGGAGGTCAGCCCCAGCATTTT. The full variable domain, rest sourced from reference TRBV18 and TRBJ1-5, is NAGVMQNPRHLVRRRGQEARLRCSPMKGHSHVYWYRQLPEEGLKFMVYLQKENIIDESGMPKERFSAEFPKEGPSILRIQQVVRGDSAAYFCASSPWASVGGQPQHFGDGTRLSIL.

This rearrangement joins TRBV19 to TRBJ2-5; possibly TRBD1 for D (5 bases). CDR3 length: 15 residues. The V and J ends lost 3 bases and 4 bases respectively, with 15 bases between them. Germline V gene lookup returns CDR1 LNHDA and CDR2 SQIVND (reference sequence). The CDR3 DNA reads as TGTGCCAGTAGTATCCTGAAGGGGCAGGGAGAGACCCAGTACTTC. This sequence encodes CASSILKGQGETQYF.

This chain connects TRBV15 to TRBJ2-5, with D possibly matching TRBD2 (6 bases). Germline assignment: CDR1 LNHNV and CDR2 YYDKDF (reference sequence). CDR3 size: 15 residues. V dropped 0 bases and J dropped 4 bases, with 12 bases sitting between them. This CDR3 is CATSRDRWRGETQYF. CDR3 bases: TGTGCCACCAGCAGAGATCGCTGGAGGGGAGAGACCCAGTACTTC.